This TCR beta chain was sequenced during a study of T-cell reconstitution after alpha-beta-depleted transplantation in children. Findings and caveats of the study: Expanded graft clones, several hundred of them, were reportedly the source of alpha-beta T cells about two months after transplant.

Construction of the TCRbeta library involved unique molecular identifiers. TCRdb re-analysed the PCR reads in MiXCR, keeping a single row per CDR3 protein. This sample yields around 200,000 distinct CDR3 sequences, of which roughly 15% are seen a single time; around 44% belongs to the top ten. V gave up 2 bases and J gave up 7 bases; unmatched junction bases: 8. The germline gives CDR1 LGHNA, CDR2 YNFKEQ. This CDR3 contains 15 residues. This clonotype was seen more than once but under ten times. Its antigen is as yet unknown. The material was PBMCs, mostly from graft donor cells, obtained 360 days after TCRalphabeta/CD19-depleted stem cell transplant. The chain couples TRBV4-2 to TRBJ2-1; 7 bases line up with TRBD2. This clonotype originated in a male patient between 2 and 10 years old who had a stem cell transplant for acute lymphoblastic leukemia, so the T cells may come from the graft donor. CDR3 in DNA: TGTGCCAGCAGCCAACTAGCGGAGATGACAAATGAGCAGTTCTTC. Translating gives CASSQLAEMTNEQFF.